Listed here are 12 T cell receptor beta chains from one sample, sequenced in a study of blood T cell repertoires in COVID-19. Method: immunoSEQ multiplex PCR; TCRdb's copy keeps in-frame clones and lacks some. The table lists about 270,000 clones, 88% of them singletons, with around 2% in the top ten. Input material: PBMCs or T cells enriched from blood (not recorded which). All receptors come from a woman aged 55 to 70 in a cohort exposed to, infected with or recovered from COVID-19 (not recorded which).

This clone has more than one count but fewer than ten. The chain has TRBV6-2 or TRBV6-3 and TRBJ1-5; TRBD1 is a possible D gene (5 bases). CDR1 is MNHEY and CDR2 is SVGEGT in the germline V gene. Trimming took off 2 bases at V and 2 bases at J, with 10 bases between the two ends. This CDR3 contains 15 residues. CDR3 nucleotide sequence: TGTGCCAGCAGTTACGGGGGGAATGGCAATCAGCCCCAGCATTTT. Protein: CASSYGGNGNQPQHF.

The chain combines TRBV6-5 with TRBJ2-6, with D tentatively TRBD2 (5 bases). Trimming took 0 bases from V and 2 from J, leaving 8 bases between them. The CDR3 runs to 16 residues. Germline CDR1 MNHEY, CDR2 SVGAGI. CDR3 region: CASSYSPGTGANVLTF. CDR3 bases: TGTGCCAGCAGTTACTCACCCGGGACTGGGGCCAACGTCCTGACTTTC.

This chain uses TRBV19 with TRBJ1-2, with 8 positions matching TRBD1. The CDR3 is made up of 15 amino acids. Germline trimming cut 5 bases from V and 2 bases from J; bases unmatched to any gene: 7. Per germline, CDR1 LNHDA and CDR2 SQIVND (reference sequence). Here the CDR3 DNA reads TGTGCCAGTAGTTCAAGACAGGGGAGCAACTATGGCTACACCTTC. This gives the protein CASSSRQGSNYGYTF.

This chain connects TRBV5-1 to TRBJ2-7; 10 bases are shared with TRBD2. The CDR3 loop spans 16 amino acids. The V segment lost 4 bases and the J segment 2 bases; nucleotides outside the gene matches: 9. Germline CDR1 reads SGHRS; CDR2 reads YFSETQ. CDR3 coding DNA: TGCGCCAGCAGCCTAGAGACTAGCGGGCCCGCCTACGAGCAGTACTTC. The encoded protein is CASSLETSGPAYEQYF.

The CDR3 reads CASMRDPGEQYF. The CDR3 DNA sequence: TGTGCCAGCATGAGGGATCCCGGGGAGCAGTACTTC. The chain is built from TRBV6-5 and TRBJ2-7; the D gene is possibly TRBD2 (5 bases). The CDR3 runs to 12 residues. V shed 7 bases and J shed 7 bases, with 14 bases lying between them. Germline CDR1 reads MNHEY; CDR2 reads SVGAGI.

V gene TRBV19 combines with J gene TRBJ2-1; D possibly corresponds to TRBD1 (6 bases). Per the germline V gene, CDR1 is LNHDA and CDR2 is SQIVND (reference sequence). V lost 2 bases and J lost 4, with 12 bases in between. This CDR3 is 15 amino acids long. CDR3 sequence (DNA): TGTGCCAGTAGTATACAGGGGTGGTCGTACAATGAGCAGTTCTTC. This encodes CASSIQGWSYNEQFF.

The gene calls are TRBV24-1 and TRBJ2-3; TRBD2 matches 10 bases. Germline-derived CDR1 and CDR2 are KGHDR and SFDVKD. CDR3 length: 17 amino acids. J lost 0 bases, V lost 2 bases, and 4 bases had no gene match. The CDR3 sequence: CATSDSQREGSTDTQYF. The CDR3, as DNA: TGTGCCACCAGTGATTCCCAGCGGGAGGGAAGCACAGATACGCAGTATTTT.

This clone appeared a single time. The chain links TRBV2 to TRBJ2-1, with TRBD2 matching over 13 bases. The V gene's germline CDR1 is SNHLY and CDR2 FYNNEI. After removal of 4 bases from V and 9 bases from J, the junction contained 6 bases not matched to a gene. CDR3 length: 15 amino acids. Written as DNA, the CDR3 is TGTGCCAGCAGTGTACTAGCGGGAGGGGGCCCTGAGCAGTTCTTC. It codes for CASSVLAGGGPEQFF. The variable domain in full, completed from reference TRBV2 and TRBJ2-1, reads EPEVTQTPSHQVTQMGQEVILRCVPISNHLYFYWYRQILGQKVEFLVSFYNNEISEKSEIFDDQFSVERPDGSNFTLKIRSTKLEDSAMYFCASSVLAGGGPEQFFGPGTRLTVL.

This clone appeared once. The genes are TRBV9 and TRBJ1-1, with 8 bases identical to TRBD1. The CDR3 has 17 residues. The germline CDR1 and CDR2 sequences are SGDLS and YYNGEE. V shed 0 bases and J 1 base; nucleotides not matched to a gene: 8. The CDR3 nucleotides are TGTGCCAGCAGCGTAGGCACAGGGGGGTTCGGGAACACTGAAGCTTTCTTT. Residues: CASSVGTGGFGNTEAFF.

This chain joins TRBV7-2 and TRBJ2-5, with 7 bases aligning to TRBD1. This CDR3 region has 14 residues. V shed 5 bases, J shed 4 bases, and the junction held 7 bases outside the gene matches. Germline lookup yields CDR1 SGHTA and CDR2 FQGNSA. Written as DNA, the CDR3 is TGTGCCAGCAGCCCACCGAGGGGGCGAGAGACCCAGTACTTC. This encodes CASSPPRGRETQYF.

The V call is TRBV4-3, the J call TRBJ1-3; possibly TRBD1 for D (6 bases). Germline V gene sequence: CDR1 LGHNA, CDR2 YSLEER. The CDR3 spans 14 residues. The V end lost 5 bases, the J end lost 4 bases, and 12 bases lay between the germline ends. The CDR3 loop is CASSVAGTGNTIYF. The CDR3 coding sequence is TGCGCCAGCAGCGTGGCAGGGACAGGAAACACCATATATTTT.

The chain joins TRBV29-1 to TRBJ2-5; 7 nucleotides align to TRBD1. The CDR3 length is 13 residues. Losses at the gene ends were 8 bases for V and 4 bases for J; bases not matched to a gene: 10. Germline V gene data show CDR1 as SQVTM and CDR2 as ANQGSEA. The CDR3 region is CSSRNRGRETQYF. The CDR3 DNA reads TGCAGCTCCCGGAATAGGGGGCGAGAGACCCAGTACTTC. The full variable domain, with the rest looked up from reference TRBV29-1 and TRBJ2-5, is SAVISQKPSRDICQRGTSLTIQCQVDSQVTMMFWYRQQPGQSLTLIATANQGSEATYESGFVIDKFPISRPNLTFSTLTVSNMSPEDSSIYLCSSRNRGRETQYFGPGTRLLVL.